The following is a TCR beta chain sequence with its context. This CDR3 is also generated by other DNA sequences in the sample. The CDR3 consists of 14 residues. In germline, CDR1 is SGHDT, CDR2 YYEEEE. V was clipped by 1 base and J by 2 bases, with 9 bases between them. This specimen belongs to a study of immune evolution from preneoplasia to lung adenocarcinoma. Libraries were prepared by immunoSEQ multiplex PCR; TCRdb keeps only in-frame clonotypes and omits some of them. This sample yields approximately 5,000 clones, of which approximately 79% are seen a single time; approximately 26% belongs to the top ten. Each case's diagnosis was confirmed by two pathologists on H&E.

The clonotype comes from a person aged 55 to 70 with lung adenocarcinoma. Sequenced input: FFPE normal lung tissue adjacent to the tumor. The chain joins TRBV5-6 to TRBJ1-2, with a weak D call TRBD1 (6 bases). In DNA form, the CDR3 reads TGTGCCAGCAGCTTGTTCAGGGGAAACTATGGCTACACCTTC. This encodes CASSLFRGNYGYTF.